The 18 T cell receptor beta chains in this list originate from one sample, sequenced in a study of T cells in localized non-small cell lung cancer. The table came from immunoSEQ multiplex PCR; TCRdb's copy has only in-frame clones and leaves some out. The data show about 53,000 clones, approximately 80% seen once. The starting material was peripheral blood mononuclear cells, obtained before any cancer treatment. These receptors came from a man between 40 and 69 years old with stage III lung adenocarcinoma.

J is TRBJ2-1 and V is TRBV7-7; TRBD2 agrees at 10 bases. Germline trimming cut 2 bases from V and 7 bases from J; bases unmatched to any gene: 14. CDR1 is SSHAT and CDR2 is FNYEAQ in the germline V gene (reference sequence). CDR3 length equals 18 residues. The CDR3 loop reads CASSLFPPAGGPRNEQFF. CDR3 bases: TGTGCCAGCAGCTTATTCCCCCCAGCGGGAGGGCCTCGGAATGAGCAGTTCTTC.

The CDR3 DNA reads as TGTGCCAGCAGCTGGGACAGGGAAGGCTACACCTTC. The encoded protein is CASSWDREGYTF. The chain combines TRBV5-4 with TRBJ1-2; 9 bases are a match to TRBD1. This CDR3 has 12 amino acids. The V and J ends lost 3 bases and 8 bases, in that order; junction bases with no gene match: 2. CDR1 SGHNT and CDR2 YYREEE come from the germline V gene (reference sequence).

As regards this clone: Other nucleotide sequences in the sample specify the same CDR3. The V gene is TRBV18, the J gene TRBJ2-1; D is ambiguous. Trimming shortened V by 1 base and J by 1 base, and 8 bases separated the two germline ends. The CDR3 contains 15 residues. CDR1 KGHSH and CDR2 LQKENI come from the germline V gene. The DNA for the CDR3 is TGTGCCAGCTCACCACAAGATTCTTCCTACAATGAGCAGTTCTTC. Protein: CASSPQDSSYNEQFF. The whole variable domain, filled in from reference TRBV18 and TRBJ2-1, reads NAGVMQNPRHLVRRRGQEARLRCSPMKGHSHVYWYRQLPEEGLKFMVYLQKENIIDESGMPKERFSAEFPKEGPSILRIQQVVRGDSAAYFCASSPQDSSYNEQFFGPGTRLTVL.

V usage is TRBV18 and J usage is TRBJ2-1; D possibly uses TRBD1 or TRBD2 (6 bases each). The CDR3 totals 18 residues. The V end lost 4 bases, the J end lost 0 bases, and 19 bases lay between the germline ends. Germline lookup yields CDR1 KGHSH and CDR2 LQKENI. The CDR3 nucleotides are TGTGCCAGCTCACAGGGGGAACTAGCTTTAAGCTCCTACAATGAGCAGTTCTTC. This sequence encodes CASSQGELALSSYNEQFF.

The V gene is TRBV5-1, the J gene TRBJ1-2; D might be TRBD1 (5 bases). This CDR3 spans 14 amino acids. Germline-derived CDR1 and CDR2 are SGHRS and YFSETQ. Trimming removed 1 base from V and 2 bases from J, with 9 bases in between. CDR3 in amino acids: CASSLRSGNYGYTF. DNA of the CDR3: TGCGCCAGCAGCTTGAGATCAGGGAACTATGGCTACACCTTC.

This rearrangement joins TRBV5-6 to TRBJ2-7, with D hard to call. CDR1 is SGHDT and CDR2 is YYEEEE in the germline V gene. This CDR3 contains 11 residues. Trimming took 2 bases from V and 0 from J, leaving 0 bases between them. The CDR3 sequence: CASSFSYEQYF. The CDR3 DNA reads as TGTGCCAGCAGCTTCTCCTACGAGCAGTACTTC.

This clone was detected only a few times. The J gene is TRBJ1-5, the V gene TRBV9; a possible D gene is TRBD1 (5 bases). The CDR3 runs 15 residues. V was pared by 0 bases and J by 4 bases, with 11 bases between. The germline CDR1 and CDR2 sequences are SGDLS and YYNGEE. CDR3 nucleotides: TGTGCCAGCAGCGTAGCTGACACAGGTAATCAGCCCCAGCATTTT. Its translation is CASSVADTGNQPQHF.

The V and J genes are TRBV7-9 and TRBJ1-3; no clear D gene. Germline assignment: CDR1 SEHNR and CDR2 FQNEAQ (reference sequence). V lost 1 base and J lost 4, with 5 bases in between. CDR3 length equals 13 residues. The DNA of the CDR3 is TGTGCCAGCAGCTTAGAGGAAGGAAACACCATATATTTT. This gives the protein CASSLEEGNTIYF.

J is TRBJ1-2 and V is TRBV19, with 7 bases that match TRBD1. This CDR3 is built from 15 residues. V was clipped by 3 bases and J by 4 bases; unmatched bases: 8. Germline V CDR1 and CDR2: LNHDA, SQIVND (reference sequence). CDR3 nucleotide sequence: TGTGCCAGTAGTATTCTGACAGGGAGACCCTATGGCTACACCTTC. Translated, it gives CASSILTGRPYGYTF.

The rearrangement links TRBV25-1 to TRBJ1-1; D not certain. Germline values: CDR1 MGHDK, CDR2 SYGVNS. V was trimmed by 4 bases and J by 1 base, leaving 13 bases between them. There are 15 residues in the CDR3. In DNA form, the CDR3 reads TGTGCCAGCAGTGTATCTGGGCTCGCGAACACTGAAGCTTTCTTT. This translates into CASSVSGLANTEAFF. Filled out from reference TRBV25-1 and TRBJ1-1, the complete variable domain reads EADIYQTPRYLVIGTGKKITLECSQTMGHDKMYWYQQDPGMELHLIHYSYGVNSTEKGDLSSESTVSRIRTEHFPLTLESARPSHTSQYLCASSVSGLANTEAFFGQGTRLTVV.

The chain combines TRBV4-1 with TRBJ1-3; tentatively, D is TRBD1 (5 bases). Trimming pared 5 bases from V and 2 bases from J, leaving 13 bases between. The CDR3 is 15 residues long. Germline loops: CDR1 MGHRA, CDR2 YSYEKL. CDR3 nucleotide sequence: TGCGCCAGCAGCTTGCAGGGTAATCCTGGAAACACCATATATTTT. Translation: CASSLQGNPGNTIYF.

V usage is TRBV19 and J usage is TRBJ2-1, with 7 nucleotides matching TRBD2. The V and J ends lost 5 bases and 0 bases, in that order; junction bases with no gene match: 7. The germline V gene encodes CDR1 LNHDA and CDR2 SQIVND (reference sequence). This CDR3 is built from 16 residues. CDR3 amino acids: CASSPLAESSYNEQFF. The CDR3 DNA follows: TGTGCCAGTAGTCCGCTAGCGGAGAGCTCCTACAATGAGCAGTTCTTC.

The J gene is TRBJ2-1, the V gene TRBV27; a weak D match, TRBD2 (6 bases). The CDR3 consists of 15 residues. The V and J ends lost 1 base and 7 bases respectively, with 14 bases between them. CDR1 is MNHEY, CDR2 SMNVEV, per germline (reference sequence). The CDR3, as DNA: TGTGCCAGCAGTTTATGGGGGGAGGTGTGGAATGAGCAGTTCTTC. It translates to CASSLWGEVWNEQFF.

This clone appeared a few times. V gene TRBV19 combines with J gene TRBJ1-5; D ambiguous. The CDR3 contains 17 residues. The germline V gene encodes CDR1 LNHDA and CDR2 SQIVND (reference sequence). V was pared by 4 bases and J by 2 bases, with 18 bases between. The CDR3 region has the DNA TGTGCCAGTAGTACCTATACCTCGGGTGGAGGCAATCAGCCCCAGCATTTT. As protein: CASSTYTSGGGNQPQHF.

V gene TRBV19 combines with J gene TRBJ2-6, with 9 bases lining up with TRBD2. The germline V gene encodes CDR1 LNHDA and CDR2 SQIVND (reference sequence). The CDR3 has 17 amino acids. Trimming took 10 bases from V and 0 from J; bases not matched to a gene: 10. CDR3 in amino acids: CATQPSGTPSGANVLTF. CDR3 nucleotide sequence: TGTGCCACACAACCTAGCGGGACTCCCTCTGGGGCCAACGTCCTGACTTTC.

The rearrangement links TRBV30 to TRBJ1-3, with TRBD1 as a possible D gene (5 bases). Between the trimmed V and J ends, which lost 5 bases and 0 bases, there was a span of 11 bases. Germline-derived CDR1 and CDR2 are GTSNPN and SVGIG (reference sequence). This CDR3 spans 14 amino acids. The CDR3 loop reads CAWGGARSGNTIYF. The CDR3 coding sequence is TGTGCCTGGGGTGGGGCGCGCTCTGGAAACACCATATATTTT. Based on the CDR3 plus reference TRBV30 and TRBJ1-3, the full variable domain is SQTIHQWPATLVQPVGSPLSLECTVEGTSNPNLYWYRQAAGRGLQLLFYSVGIGQISSEVPQNLSASRPQDRQFILSSKKLLLSDSGFYLCAWGGARSGNTIYFGEGSWLTVV.

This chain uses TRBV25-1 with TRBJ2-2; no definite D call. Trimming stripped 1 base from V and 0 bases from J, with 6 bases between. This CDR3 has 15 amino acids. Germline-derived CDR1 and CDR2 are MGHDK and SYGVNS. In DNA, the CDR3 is TGTGCCAGCAGTGAATTCGGCCCGAACACCGGGGAGCTGTTTTTT. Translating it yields CASSEFGPNTGELFF.

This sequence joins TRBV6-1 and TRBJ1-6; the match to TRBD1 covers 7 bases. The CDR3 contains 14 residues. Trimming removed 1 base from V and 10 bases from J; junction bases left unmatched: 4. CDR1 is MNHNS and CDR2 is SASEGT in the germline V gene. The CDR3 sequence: CASSEGQGRSPLHF. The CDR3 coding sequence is TGTGCCAGCAGTGAAGGACAGGGTCGGTCACCCCTCCACTTT.